A single sample gave rise to the 5 T cell receptor beta chains below, sequenced in a study of blood T cell repertoires in COVID-19 (dated by TCRdb to about 2020). Library prep was done by the immunoSEQ multiplex PCR assay. The table comes from immuneACCESS by way of TCRdb, which keeps in-frame sequences with V and J called. Part of the clones is missing from these tables; in studies checked, under half for an unresolved V gene and the rest for unknown reasons. The sample table records approximately 350,000 clones; 65% to 90% of these occur just once. The ten largest clones take up 7.1% of the sample. Sequences were obtained from peripheral blood. These receptors were collected from a woman aged 60-75 years with COVID-19, enrolled during active disease.

This clone has a single count. The gene calls are TRBV6-4 and TRBJ1-1; D is undetermined. Germline V gene data show CDR1 as MRHNA and CDR2 as SNTAGT. The CDR3 has 14 residues. V dropped 6 bases and J dropped 0 bases, with 11 bases sitting between them. The CDR3 sequence is CASSRRSVNTEAFF. CDR3 DNA: TGTGCCAGCAGCAGACGGAGTGTGAACACTGAAGCTTTCTTT.

The chain links TRBV4-1 to TRBJ2-7; D is unresolved. The CDR3 contains 13 residues. The germline CDR1 and CDR2 sequences are MGHRA and YSYEKL. Trimming removed 0 bases at V and 7 bases at J, with 10 bases between. CDR3 residues: CASSQERLDEQYF. DNA of the CDR3: TGCGCCAGCAGCCAAGAGAGGCTAGATGAGCAGTACTTC.

This chain joins TRBV19 and TRBJ2-1; D possibly corresponds to TRBD1 (5 bases). The germline V gene encodes CDR1 LNHDA and CDR2 SQIVND (reference sequence). The CDR3 totals 12 residues. V lost 4 bases and J 6 bases, leaving 7 bases between the germline ends. This chain's CDR3 is CASSTGLNEQFF. CDR3 DNA sequence: TGTGCCAGTAGTACAGGGCTCAATGAGCAGTTCTTC.

The genes are TRBV19 and TRBJ2-2, with 9 bases lining up with TRBD2. The CDR3 is 18 amino acids. From germline, CDR1 is LNHDA and CDR2 SQIVND (reference sequence). Trimming took 4 bases from V and 0 from J; bases not matched to a gene: 9. The CDR3 loop reads CASSRAWRGGANTGELFF. DNA of the CDR3: TGTGCCAGTAGTAGGGCCTGGCGGGGGGGCGCGAACACCGGGGAGCTGTTTTTT. The full variable domain, completed using reference TRBV19 and TRBJ2-2, is DGGITQSPKYLFRKEGQNVTLSCEQNLNHDAMYWYRQDPGQGLRLIYYSQIVNDFQKGDIAEGYSVSREKKESFPLTVTSAQKNPTAFYLCASSRAWRGGANTGELFFGEGSRLTVL.

The chain uses TRBV5-6 and TRBJ1-1; tentative D call: TRBD1 (6 bases). V was pared by 3 bases and J by 5 bases, with 14 bases between. Germline CDR1 is SGHDT and CDR2 is YYEEEE. The CDR3 contains 14 residues. For the CDR3, the DNA is TGTGCCAGCAGCTCCCAGGGGCCCATAACTGAAGCTTTCTTT. Protein: CASSSQGPITEAFF. Full variable domain (outside the CDR3, taken from reference TRBV5-6 and TRBJ1-1): DAGVTQSPTHLIKTRGQQVTLRCSPKSGHDTVSWYQQALGQGPQFIFQYYEEEERQRGNFPDRFSGHQFPNYSSELNVNALLLGDSALYLCASSSQGPITEAFFGQGTRLTVV.